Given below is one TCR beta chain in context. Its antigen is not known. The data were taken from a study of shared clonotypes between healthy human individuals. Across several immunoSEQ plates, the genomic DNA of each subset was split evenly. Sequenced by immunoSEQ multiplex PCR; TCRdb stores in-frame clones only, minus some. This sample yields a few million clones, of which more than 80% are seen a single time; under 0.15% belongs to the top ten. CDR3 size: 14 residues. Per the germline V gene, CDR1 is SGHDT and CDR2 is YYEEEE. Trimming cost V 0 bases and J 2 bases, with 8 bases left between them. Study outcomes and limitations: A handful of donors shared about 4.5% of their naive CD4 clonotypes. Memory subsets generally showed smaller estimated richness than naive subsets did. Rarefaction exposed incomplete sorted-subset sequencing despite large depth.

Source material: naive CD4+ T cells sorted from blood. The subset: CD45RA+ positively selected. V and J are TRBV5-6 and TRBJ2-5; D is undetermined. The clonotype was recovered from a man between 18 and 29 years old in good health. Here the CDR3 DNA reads TGTGCCAGCAGCTTGGCAGTTCCACAAGAGACCCAGTACTTC. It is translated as CASSLAVPQETQYF.